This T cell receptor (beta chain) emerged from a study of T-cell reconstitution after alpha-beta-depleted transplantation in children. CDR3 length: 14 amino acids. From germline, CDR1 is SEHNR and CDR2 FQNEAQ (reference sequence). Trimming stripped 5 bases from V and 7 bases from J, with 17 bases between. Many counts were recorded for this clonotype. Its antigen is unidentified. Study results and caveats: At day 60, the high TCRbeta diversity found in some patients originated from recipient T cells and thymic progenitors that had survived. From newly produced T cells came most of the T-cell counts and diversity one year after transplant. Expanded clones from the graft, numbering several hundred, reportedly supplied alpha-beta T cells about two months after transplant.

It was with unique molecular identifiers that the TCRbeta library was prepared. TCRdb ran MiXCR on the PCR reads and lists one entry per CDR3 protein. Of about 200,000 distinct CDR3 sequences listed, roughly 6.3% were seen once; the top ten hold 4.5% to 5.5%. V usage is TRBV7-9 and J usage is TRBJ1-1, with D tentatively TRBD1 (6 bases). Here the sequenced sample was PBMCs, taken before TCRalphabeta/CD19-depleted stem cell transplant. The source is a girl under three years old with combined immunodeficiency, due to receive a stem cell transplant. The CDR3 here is CASSPGGRVGEAFF. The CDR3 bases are TGTGCCAGCAGCCCCGGGGGCCGGGTGGGTGAAGCTTTCTTT.